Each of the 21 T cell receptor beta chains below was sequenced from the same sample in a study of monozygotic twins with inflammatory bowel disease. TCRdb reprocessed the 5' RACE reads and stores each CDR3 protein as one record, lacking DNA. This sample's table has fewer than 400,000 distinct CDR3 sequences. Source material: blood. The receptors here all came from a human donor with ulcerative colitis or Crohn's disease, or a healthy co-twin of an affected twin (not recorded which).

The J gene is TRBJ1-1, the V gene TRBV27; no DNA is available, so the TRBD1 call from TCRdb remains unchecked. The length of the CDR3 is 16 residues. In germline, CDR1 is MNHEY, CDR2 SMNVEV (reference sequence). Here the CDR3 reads CASSFNTGGGLTEAFF.

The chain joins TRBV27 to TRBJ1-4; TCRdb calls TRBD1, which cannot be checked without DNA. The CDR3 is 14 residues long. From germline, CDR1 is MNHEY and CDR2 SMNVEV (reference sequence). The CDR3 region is CASSFGTPAFKLFF.

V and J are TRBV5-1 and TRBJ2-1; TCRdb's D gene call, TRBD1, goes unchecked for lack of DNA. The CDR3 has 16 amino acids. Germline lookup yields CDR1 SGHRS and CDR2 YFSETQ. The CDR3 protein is CASSVPGGGSYNEQFF.

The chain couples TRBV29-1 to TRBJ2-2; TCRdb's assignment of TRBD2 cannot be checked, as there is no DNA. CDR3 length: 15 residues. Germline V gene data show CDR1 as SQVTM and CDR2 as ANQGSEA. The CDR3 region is CSVDSGRTNTGELFF.

The CDR3: CASSPTSSYEQYF. The V call is TRBV18, the J call TRBJ2-7. The CDR3 loop spans 13 amino acids. The germline V gene encodes CDR1 KGHSH and CDR2 LQKENI.

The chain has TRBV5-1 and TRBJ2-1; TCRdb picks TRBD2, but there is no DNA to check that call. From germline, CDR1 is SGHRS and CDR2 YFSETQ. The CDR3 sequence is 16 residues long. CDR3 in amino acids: CASSIGTRGIYNEQFF.

The CDR3 here is CASSLGRYSYEQYF. This chain connects TRBV7-2 to TRBJ2-7. Germline CDR1 is SGHTA and CDR2 is FQGNSA. This CDR3 has 14 amino acids.

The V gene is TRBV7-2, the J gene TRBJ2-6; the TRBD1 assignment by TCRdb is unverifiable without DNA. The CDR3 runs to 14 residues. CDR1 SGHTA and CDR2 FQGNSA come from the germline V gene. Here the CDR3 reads CAKGGGSGANVLTF.

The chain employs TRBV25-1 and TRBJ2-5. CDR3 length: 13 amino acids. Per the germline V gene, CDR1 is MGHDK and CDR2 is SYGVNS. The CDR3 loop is CASSFGVRETQYF.

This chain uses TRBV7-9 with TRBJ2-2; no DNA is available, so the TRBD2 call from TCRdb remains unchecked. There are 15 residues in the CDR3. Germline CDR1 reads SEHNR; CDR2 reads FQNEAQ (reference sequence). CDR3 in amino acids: CASSLRPGGTGELFF.

CDR3 amino acids: CASSLMAGGNQPQHF. The chain uses TRBV12-3 or TRBV12-4 and TRBJ1-5; there is no DNA to check the TCRdb D call of TRBD1. The CDR3 is 15 amino acids.

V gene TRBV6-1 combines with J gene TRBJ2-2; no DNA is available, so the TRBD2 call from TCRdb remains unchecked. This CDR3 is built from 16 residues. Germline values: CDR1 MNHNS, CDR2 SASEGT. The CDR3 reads CASRPMMGLGAGELFF.

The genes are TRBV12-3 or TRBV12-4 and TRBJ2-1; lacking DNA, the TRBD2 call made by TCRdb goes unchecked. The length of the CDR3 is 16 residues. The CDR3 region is CASSLLAGGPYNEQFF.

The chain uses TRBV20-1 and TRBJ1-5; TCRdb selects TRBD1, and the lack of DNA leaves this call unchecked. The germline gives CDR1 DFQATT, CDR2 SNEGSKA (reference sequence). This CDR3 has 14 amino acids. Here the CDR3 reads CSAHPGQGIQPQHF.

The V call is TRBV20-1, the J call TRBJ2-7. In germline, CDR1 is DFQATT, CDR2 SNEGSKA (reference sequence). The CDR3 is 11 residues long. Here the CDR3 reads CSAIKTYEQYF.

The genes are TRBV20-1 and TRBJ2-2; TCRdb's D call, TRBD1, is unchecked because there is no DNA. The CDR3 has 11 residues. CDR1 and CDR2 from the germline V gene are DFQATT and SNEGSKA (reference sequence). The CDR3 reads CSAAGSGELFF.

This chain's CDR3 is CASSLGGQGSNEQYF. The chain recombines TRBV7-2 with TRBJ2-7; TCRdb selects TRBD1, and the lack of DNA leaves this call unchecked. Germline V gene lookup returns CDR1 SGHTA and CDR2 FQGNSA. The CDR3 covers 15 residues.

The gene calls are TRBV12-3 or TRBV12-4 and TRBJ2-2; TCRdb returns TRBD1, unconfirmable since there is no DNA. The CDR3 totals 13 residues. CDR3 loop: CASRTTGVGELFF.

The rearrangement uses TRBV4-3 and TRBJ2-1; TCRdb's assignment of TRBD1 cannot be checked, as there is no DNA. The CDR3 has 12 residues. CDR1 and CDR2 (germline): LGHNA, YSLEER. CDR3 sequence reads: CASSLSGDEQFF.

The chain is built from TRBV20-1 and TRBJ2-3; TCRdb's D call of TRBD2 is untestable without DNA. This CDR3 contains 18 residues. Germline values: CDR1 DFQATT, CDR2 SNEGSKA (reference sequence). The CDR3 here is CSASDIAGGPISPDTQYF.

The CDR3 sequence is CASSPADNQPQHF. The rearrangement links TRBV18 to TRBJ1-5. The CDR3 extends over 13 amino acids. CDR1 is KGHSH, CDR2 LQKENI, per germline.